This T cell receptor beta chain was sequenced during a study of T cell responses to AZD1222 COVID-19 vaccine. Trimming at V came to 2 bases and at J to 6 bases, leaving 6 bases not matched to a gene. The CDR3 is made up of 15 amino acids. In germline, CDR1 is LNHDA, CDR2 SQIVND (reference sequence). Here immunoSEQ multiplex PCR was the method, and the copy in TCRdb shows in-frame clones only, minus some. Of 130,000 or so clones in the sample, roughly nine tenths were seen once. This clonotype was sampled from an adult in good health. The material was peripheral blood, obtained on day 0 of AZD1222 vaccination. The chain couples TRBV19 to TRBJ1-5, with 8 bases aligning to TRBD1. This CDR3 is CASSILGQGIQPQHF. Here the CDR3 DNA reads TGTGCCAGTAGTATATTAGGACAGGGTATTCAGCCCCAGCATTTT.